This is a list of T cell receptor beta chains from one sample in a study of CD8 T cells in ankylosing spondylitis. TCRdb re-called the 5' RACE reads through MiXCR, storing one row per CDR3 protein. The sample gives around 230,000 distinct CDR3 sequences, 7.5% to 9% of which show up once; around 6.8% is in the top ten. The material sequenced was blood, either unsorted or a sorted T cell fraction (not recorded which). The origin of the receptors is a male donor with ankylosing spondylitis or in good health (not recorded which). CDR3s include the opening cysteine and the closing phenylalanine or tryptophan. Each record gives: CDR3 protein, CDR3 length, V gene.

CDR3aa: CSVDGQGSETQYF; len: 13; v_gene: TRBV29-1
CDR3aa: CSARDLGLASSNEQFF; len: 16; v_gene: TRBV20-1
CDR3aa: CPSSYGTGVDKDTQYF; len: 16; v_gene: TRBV7-8
CDR3aa: CASSSAGQGGKTQYF; len: 15; v_gene: TRBV11-3
CDR3aa: CASSQVPEGAFF; len: 12; v_gene: TRBV4-2
CDR3aa: CASSLGQPRNTIYF; len: 14; v_gene: TRBV5-1
CDR3aa: CSARDRENQPQHF; len: 13; v_gene: TRBV20-1
CDR3aa: CASSLPRGEANEKLFF; len: 16; v_gene: TRBV7-9
CDR3aa: CASSSRTGYEVYEQFF; len: 16; v_gene: TRBV11-1
CDR3aa: CSAKGVGTGELFF; len: 13; v_gene: TRBV20-1
CDR3aa: CASGSQGGGGNTIYF; len: 15; v_gene: TRBV11-3
CDR3aa: CSARAGLAPSYEQYF; len: 15; v_gene: TRBV20-1
CDR3aa: CSARTETGGEKLFF; len: 14; v_gene: TRBV20-1
CDR3aa: CASSQDSPEAFF; len: 12; v_gene: TRBV5-4
CDR3aa: CASSFPGRQETQYF; len: 14; v_gene: TRBV12-3/TRBV12-4
CDR3aa: CASSDRRVHSNQPQHF; len: 16; v_gene: TRBV10-2
CDR3aa: CASSPRTGTNTGELFF; len: 16; v_gene: TRBV18
CDR3aa: CSGSVSSTDTQYF; len: 13; v_gene: TRBV20-1
CDR3aa: CASSQGEIGQPQHF; len: 14; v_gene: TRBV4-3
CDR3aa: CASSLASFLTSGEGNEQFF; len: 19; v_gene: TRBV7-8
CDR3aa: CSARAPLGFIGGTIYF; len: 16; v_gene: TRBV20-1
CDR3aa: CAISDRDNSNQPQHF; len: 15; v_gene: TRBV10-3
CDR3aa: CASSQDTGANGYTF; len: 14; v_gene: TRBV4-1
CDR3aa: CAISPGDRVNQPQHF; len: 15; v_gene: TRBV10-3
CDR3aa: CASSLVVSSGANVLTF; len: 16; v_gene: TRBV5-5
CDR3aa: CASSIDASAGANVLTF; len: 16; v_gene: TRBV3-1